This T cell receptor (beta chain) was sequenced for a study of cytomegalovirus exposure and HLA in healthy donors. PCR used 60 Vbeta primers and 13 Jbeta primers. Profiled with immunoSEQ multiplex PCR; TCRdb holds only in-frame clones, not every one. The table includes about 130,000 clones, approximately 80% detected once. The trim removed 3 bases at V and 4 bases at J, leaving 10 bases unmatched. The CDR3 sequence is 16 residues long. Germline V CDR1 and CDR2: SGHDN, FVKESK. The rearrangement uses TRBV14 and TRBJ2-7, with 9 bases matching TRBD2. The clonotype was recovered from a middle-aged woman in good health and CMV-seropositive. Sequenced input: PBMCs. CDR3 loop: CASSHTAGAGGYEQYF. The DNA for the CDR3 is TGTGCCAGCAGCCATACAGCGGGAGCGGGGGGATACGAGCAGTACTTC.